The text below deals with one TCR beta chain. What antigen it recognizes has not been identified. The germline gene is not matched at one end of the junction; a read error may be the cause. The data were obtained in a study of blood T cells in healthy people across ages (dated by TCRdb to the mid-2010s). Context from the whole study: In model experiments, template switching captured about one uniquely barcoded TCR beta cDNA molecule for every two T cells. Donors were grouped into four age groups: young (average about 15 years), middle-aged (roughly 38), aged (roughly 62) and long-lived (around 80). Using the same blood draw, the study looked at two additional independent replicas of 1 million unique cDNA reads for two donors, one aged 18 to 30 and the other aged 80 or older. To avoid experimental bias, donors of different ages were randomly spread across the sequencing lanes. To track age-related changes in TCR beta repertoire diversity, the study relied on deep sequencing normalized with unique cDNA molecular identifiers. Study-level results and caveats: Since profiling was done on bulk unsorted PBMCs, naive and antigen-experienced compartments could not be conclusively compared. Estimates of total diversity based on one million sequenced T cells were regarded as lower bounds and as underestimates. A strong correlation was found between observed TCR beta diversity and the percentage of naive T cells measured by flow cytometry. The long-lived group showed more naive CD4+ T cells, fewer expanded clones and increased TCR diversity than the aged group, suggesting age selection. Observed TCR beta diversity per million T cells fell roughly linearly with age, and a significant reduction was already apparent by age roughly 40. Donor CMV infection status was unknown, potentially confounding age-related changes in expanded clonotypes.

Receptor amplification or capture employed 5' RACE. Sequencing instrument: Illumina HiSeq 2500. A second PCR of roughly 7 to 11 cycles was performed with a sample-barcoded 5' primer and a J-beta primer mix. A unique molecular identifier was introduced onto each TCR beta cDNA molecule by a template-switch 5' adaptor carrying 12 random nucleotides. Each sample yielded at least 3 million CDR3-containing paired-end reads. First-strand cDNA was synthesized from all RNA with the Mint cDNA synthesis kit, primed by a TRBC-specific oligonucleotide. Following uracil-DNA glycosylase treatment, all cDNA underwent a first 18-cycle PCR with the universal primers M1SS and BC2_uni_R. The authors processed their data as follows. Each sample was normalized by randomly selecting 1 million high-quality reads, each carrying a distinct molecular identifier. Instead of being binned into consensus sequences, reads with shared molecular identifiers were discarded. MiTCR, run with a Q25 quality threshold and the strictest error-elimination algorithm, handled CDR3 identification, clonotype clustering and error correction. Lower-bound total TCR beta diversity was estimated with a nonparametric unseen species model using Euler transformation. In TCRdb, the public reads were trimmed at Q25 with fastp and aligned with MiXCR, with productive beta chains retained. Each CDR3 protein appears once, grouped with its most common genes and DNA. TCRdb assigned the V and J calls; the authors' analysis was not used. This sample gives around 1,500,000 distinct CDR3 sequences in total; 25% to 30% of them show up just once. Roughly 8% of the sample is in the top ten clones.

Donors were 40 or so systemically healthy Caucasian individuals from Russia aged about 6 to 100 years. Each donor gave 8 to 10 milliliters of peripheral blood, drawn into EDTA-treated Vacutainer tubes. Ficoll-Paque density-gradient centrifugation was used to isolate PBMCs, with at least 6 million obtained per sample. Total RNA, at least 6 micrograms per sample, was extracted from PBMCs with Trizol reagent. The percentages of naive CD45RAhigh/CD27high T cells were determined by flow cytometry on a PBMC aliquot from every donor. The CDR3, cysteine through phenylalanine, is 16 amino acids long. Only the CDR3 part of the read is kept: 48 bases, read in frame from the first base. Taken from the germline V gene, the CDR1 and CDR2 loops are SGHTA and FQGNSA.

The receptor was isolated from a woman aged 30 to 39 in good health. Sequencing used blood. The chain uses TRBV7-2 and TRBJ2-2; TRBD2 agrees with 7 junctional bases. The encoded CDR3 is CASSLSGGGRAGQLFF. The DNA reads TGTGCCAGCAGCTTATCTGGCGGGGGAAGGGCCGGGCAGCTGTTTTTT.